This entry lists 31 T cell receptor beta chains sequenced from one sample in a study of cytomegalovirus exposure and HLA in healthy donors. Use of 60 Vbeta and 13 Jbeta primers characterized the PCR. Profiled with immunoSEQ multiplex PCR; TCRdb holds only in-frame clones, not every one. The sample has 150,000 to 200,000 clones, about two thirds seen once; the top ten hold over 2%. Sequencing was performed on PBMCs. All receptors derive from a human donor in good health.

This clone was seen a single time. V usage is TRBV29-1 and J usage is TRBJ2-3; 7 bases fit TRBD2. CDR1 and CDR2 from the germline V gene are SQVTM and ANQGSEA. The CDR3 consists of 15 residues. After removal of 3 bases from V and 3 bases from J, the junction contained 9 bases not matched to a gene. As DNA, the CDR3 is TGCAGCGTTGAGGGGGGGTCCCTCGGTACAGATACGCAGTATTTT. As protein: CSVEGGSLGTDTQYF.

The V and J genes are TRBV7-2 and TRBJ2-5; D is uncertain. Trimming took 5 bases from V and 2 from J, leaving 3 bases between them. The V gene's germline CDR1 is SGHTA and CDR2 FQGNSA. This CDR3 is built from 11 residues. CDR3 region: CASSLQETQYF. CDR3 bases: TGTGCCAGCAGCCTACAAGAGACCCAGTACTTC.

The chain recombines TRBV2 with TRBJ2-7; 12 nucleotides match TRBD1. Losses at the gene ends were 6 bases for V and 4 bases for J; bases not matched to a gene: 10. The germline V gene encodes CDR1 SNHLY and CDR2 FYNNEI. This CDR3 spans 16 amino acids. CDR3 sequence: CASSEAGTGGKYEQYF. CDR3 nucleotide sequence: TGTGCCAGCAGCGAGGCCGGGACAGGGGGCAAGTACGAGCAGTACTTC. The full variable domain, its missing parts supplied by reference TRBV2 and TRBJ2-7, is EPEVTQTPSHQVTQMGQEVILRCVPISNHLYFYWYRQILGQKVEFLVSFYNNEISEKSEIFDDQFSVERPDGSNFTLKIRSTKLEDSAMYFCASSEAGTGGKYEQYFGPGTRLTVT.

The chain has TRBV4-1 and TRBJ2-5, with TRBD2 as a possible D gene (5 bases). V lost 1 base to trimming and J lost 7 bases, with 13 bases between them. The CDR3 extends over 14 amino acids. CDR1 and CDR2 from the germline V gene are MGHRA and YSYEKL. The CDR3 sequence: CASSQARGSGTQYF. CDR3 nucleotide sequence: TGCGCCAGCAGCCAAGCACGGGGATCAGGGACCCAGTACTTC.

The chain recombines TRBV4-1 with TRBJ1-2, with 8 bases identical to TRBD1. V shed 1 base, J shed 2 bases, and the junction held 9 bases outside the gene matches. Germline V gives CDR1 MGHRA, CDR2 YSYEKL. The CDR3 consists of 17 residues. CDR3 sequence reads: CASSQAAGQGANYGYTF. The CDR3 bases are TGCGCCAGCAGCCAAGCTGCGGGGCAGGGGGCGAACTATGGCTACACCTTC.

The chain uses TRBV5-6 and TRBJ1-1, with D hard to call. V gave up 4 bases and J gave up 4 bases, with 20 bases separating them. Per germline, CDR1 SGHDT and CDR2 YYEEEE. This CDR3 contains 16 residues. CDR3 bases: TGTGCCAGCAGCCCGAGCCCCGGCGGGGTTGCCACTGAAGCTTTCTTT. It encodes CASSPSPGGVATEAFF.

This chain connects TRBV7-9 to TRBJ1-1; 7 bases line up with TRBD1. The V and J ends lost 5 bases and 4 bases, in that order; junction bases with no gene match: 10. The CDR3 runs to 15 residues. Germline V lookup: CDR1 SEHNR, CDR2 FQNEAQ (reference sequence). The CDR3 DNA reads TGTGCCAGCAGCGTCGGACAGGACTTTTCCACTGAAGCTTTCTTT. Its translation: CASSVGQDFSTEAFF.

This chain uses TRBV4-1 with TRBJ1-1; TRBD1 might be the D (5 bases). The length of the CDR3 is 16 residues. V was clipped by 0 bases and J by 1 base, with 12 bases between them. Germline V lookup: CDR1 MGHRA, CDR2 YSYEKL. The CDR3 coding sequence is TGCGCCAGCAGCCAAGAAGGGGCCAGTCCGAACACTGAAGCTTTCTTT. The encoded protein is CASSQEGASPNTEAFF.

The genes are TRBV7-2 and TRBJ1-3, with 7 bases fitting TRBD1. Germline CDR1 is SGHTA and CDR2 is FQGNSA. The CDR3 sequence is 16 residues long. V was clipped by 5 bases and J by 0 bases; unmatched bases: 7. Written as DNA, the CDR3 is TGTGCCAGCAGCGTTAACAGGGGCGGCTCTGGAAACACCATATATTTT. It yields the protein CASSVNRGGSGNTIYF. Looking up the rest from reference TRBV7-2 and TRBJ1-3 gives the full variable domain: GAGVSQSPSNKVTEKGKDVELRCDPISGHTALYWYRQSLGQGLEFLIYFQGNSAPDKSGLPSDRFSAERTGGSVSTLTIQRTQQEDSAVYLCASSVNRGGSGNTIYFGEGSWLTVV.

The J gene is TRBJ1-4, the V gene TRBV5-6; the D gene is possibly TRBD1 (6 bases). There are 19 residues in the CDR3. V gave up 2 bases and J gave up 5 bases, with 25 bases separating them. Per germline, CDR1 SGHDT and CDR2 YYEEEE. DNA for the CDR3: TGTGCCAGCAGCTTCCATCGACTGGGTTTAGGACAGAGGAATGAAAAACTGTTTTTT. Protein sequence: CASSFHRLGLGQRNEKLFF.

The genes are TRBV5-8 and TRBJ2-3, with 10 nucleotides matching TRBD2. CDR1 is SGHTS and CDR2 is YDEGEE in the germline V gene. This CDR3 has 16 amino acids. After removal of 0 bases from V and 5 bases from J, the junction contained 6 bases not matched to a gene. The CDR3 spells CASSLAASGGQDTQYF. CDR3 in DNA: TGTGCCAGCAGCTTGGCGGCTAGCGGGGGCCAAGATACGCAGTATTTT. Combining the CDR3 with reference TRBV5-8 and TRBJ2-3 gives the whole variable domain EAGVTQSPTHLIKTRGQQATLRCSPISGHTSVYWYQQALGLGLQFLLWYDEGEERNRGNFPPRFSGRQFPNYSSELNVNALELEDSALYLCASSLAASGGQDTQYFGPGTRLTVL.

This rearrangement joins TRBV9 to TRBJ1-1; 7 nucleotides agree with TRBD1. The germline CDR1 and CDR2 sequences are SGDLS and YYNGEE. V shed 3 bases and J 0 bases; nucleotides not matched to a gene: 2. This CDR3 is built from 14 residues. CDR3 coding DNA: TGTGCCAGCAGCGCTGACAGGGTGAACACTGAAGCTTTCTTT. This encodes CASSADRVNTEAFF.

This chain joins TRBV19 and TRBJ1-1; the D is unclear. V was pared by 2 bases and J by 0 bases, with 10 bases between. Looked up from germline, CDR1 is LNHDA and CDR2 is SQIVND (reference sequence). CDR3 length: 15 amino acids. The CDR3 loop is CASSIWGGMNTEAFF. CDR3 in DNA: TGTGCCAGTAGTATATGGGGAGGGATGAACACTGAAGCTTTCTTT.

The chain is built from TRBV15 and TRBJ2-7; D may be TRBD1 (6 bases). CDR1 and CDR2 (germline): LNHNV, YYDKDF (reference sequence). The CDR3 has 14 amino acids. Deletions cut 2 bases from V and 4 bases from J, with 12 bases between. The CDR3, as DNA: TGTGCCACCAGCAGACCCGGGACATCTTACGAGCAGTACTTC. Translating it yields CATSRPGTSYEQYF.

V gene TRBV6-6 combines with J gene TRBJ1-2, with D tentatively TRBD1 (6 bases). CDR3 size: 16 residues. CDR1 MNHNY and CDR2 SVGAGI come from the germline V gene (reference sequence). Trimming pared 5 bases from V and 1 base from J, leaving 17 bases between. This chain's CDR3 is CASSASGTTFNYGYTF. The CDR3 coding sequence is TGTGCCAGCAGTGCCTCCGGGACAACCTTTAACTATGGCTACACCTTC.

The V and J genes are TRBV6-1 and TRBJ1-4; no reliable D call. The V end lost 4 bases, the J end lost 0 bases, and 12 bases lay between the germline ends. Germline V lookup: CDR1 MNHNS, CDR2 SASEGT. This CDR3 contains 16 residues. The CDR3 is CASSGSRGTTNEKLFF. CDR3 bases: TGTGCCAGCAGTGGGTCTCGGGGAACAACTAATGAAAAACTGTTTTTT.

V and J are TRBV6-5 and TRBJ2-7, with D possibly TRBD1 on 6 matching bases. The germline V gene encodes CDR1 MNHEY and CDR2 SVGAGI. The CDR3 consists of 15 residues. Trimming left V 0 bases short and J 3 bases short, with 12 bases between. The CDR3 coding sequence is TGTGCCAGCAGTTACTCGAGGACAGCCTACTACGAGCAGTACTTC. Translating gives CASSYSRTAYYEQYF.

J is TRBJ1-6 and V is TRBV15; D unclear. Trimming took off 1 base at V and 7 bases at J, with 5 bases between the two ends. The CDR3 consists of 13 residues. Germline V gene lookup returns CDR1 LNHNV and CDR2 YYDKDF (reference sequence). CDR3 amino acids: CATSRAGNSPLHF. As DNA, the CDR3 is TGTGCCACCAGCAGAGCGGGAAATTCACCCCTCCACTTT.

Turning to this clone: The sample contains more than one DNA sequence encoding this CDR3. This chain uses TRBV5-1 with TRBJ2-1; 15 positions agree with TRBD2. Germline CDR1 reads SGHRS; CDR2 reads YFSETQ. V was clipped by 4 bases and J by 4 bases; unmatched bases: 6. The CDR3 loop spans 17 amino acids. The CDR3 nucleotides read TGCGCCAGCAGCCTGGAGGGACTAGCGGGGGGTTACAATGAGCAGTTCTTC. It specifies CASSLEGLAGGYNEQFF.

This clone occurred once. This chain uses TRBV2 with TRBJ1-5; a possible D gene is TRBD1 (5 bases). Trimming stripped 2 bases from V and 5 bases from J, with 13 bases between. This CDR3 comprises 15 residues. CDR1 is SNHLY, CDR2 FYNNEI, per germline. The CDR3 DNA follows: TGTGCCAGCAGTGAATTGGGGCAGATTCATCAGCCCCAGCATTTT. Encoded protein: CASSELGQIHQPQHF.

The chain joins TRBV4-3 to TRBJ1-2; D gene unclear. Germline-derived CDR1 and CDR2 are LGHNA and YSLEER. The CDR3 runs to 14 residues. Trimming cost V 0 bases and J 8 bases, with 13 bases left between them. CDR3 bases: TGCGCCAGCAGCCAAGATCGGGGTTATTGGGGCTACACCTTC. This encodes CASSQDRGYWGYTF.

The rearrangement joins TRBV11-2 to TRBJ2-1; the D gene is possibly TRBD1 (6 bases). V was clipped by 1 base and J by 15 bases, with 10 bases between them. Germline lookup yields CDR1 SGHAT and CDR2 FQNNGV. The CDR3 loop spans 11 amino acids. This chain's CDR3 is CASSLGQVPFF. CDR3 in DNA: TGTGCCAGCAGCTTAGGACAGGTTCCGTTCTTC.

The chain is built from TRBV27 and TRBJ1-6, with TRBD1 matching over 8 bases. This CDR3 has 17 amino acids. The V segment lost 2 bases and the J segment 2 bases; nucleotides outside the gene matches: 5. Germline assignment: CDR1 MNHEY and CDR2 SMNVEV (reference sequence). The CDR3 bases are TGTGCCAGCAGTTTAGGGGACAGGTCGACCTATAATTCACCCCTCCACTTT. This codes for CASSLGDRSTYNSPLHF.

This clone was picked up a small number of times. This chain connects TRBV27 to TRBJ2-7; 7 nucleotides align to TRBD2. Germline CDR1 MNHEY, CDR2 SMNVEV (reference sequence). J was trimmed by 7 bases and V by 7 bases; bases with no gene match: 4. The CDR3 is 11 amino acids. CDR3 DNA sequence: TGTGCCAGCACTAGGGGAGGGGAGCAGTACTTC. Encoded protein: CASTRGGEQYF.

V is TRBV5-6 and J is TRBJ1-5; no clear D. Germline-derived CDR1 and CDR2 are SGHDT and YYEEEE. V lost 4 bases to trimming and J lost 0 bases, with 11 bases between them. The CDR3 totals 15 residues. CDR3 coding DNA: TGTGCCAGCAGCCGACTGTATTATAGCAATCAGCCCCAGCATTTT. Translation: CASSRLYYSNQPQHF.

V usage is TRBV6-5 and J usage is TRBJ1-2, with 9 bases fitting TRBD1. After removal of 9 bases from V and 7 bases from J, the junction contained 9 bases not matched to a gene. Germline V gene data show CDR1 as MNHEY and CDR2 as SVGAGI. The length of the CDR3 is 13 residues. The CDR3 DNA is TGTGCCAGGCCCCGGGACAGGGTGGGTGGCTACACCTTC. This codes for CARPRDRVGGYTF.

This chain uses TRBV30 with TRBJ1-3, with D unresolved. Trimming stripped 1 base from V and 0 bases from J, with 7 bases between. There are 14 residues in the CDR3. Germline V lookup: CDR1 GTSNPN, CDR2 SVGIG (reference sequence). CDR3 loop: CAWSGGISGNTIYF. In nucleotides, the CDR3 is TGTGCCTGGAGTGGCGGCATCTCTGGAAACACCATATATTTT.

This clone showed up just once. The chain is built from TRBV15 and TRBJ2-2; 12 nucleotides match TRBD2. The CDR3 has 17 residues. CDR1 and CDR2 from the germline V gene are LNHNV and YYDKDF (reference sequence). Trimming removed 1 base from V and 5 bases from J; junction bases left unmatched: 5. Here the CDR3 DNA reads TGTGCCACCAGCAGAGCTGGACTAGCGGGGAGGACCGGGGAGCTGTTTTTT. Translating gives CATSRAGLAGRTGELFF.

The rearrangement links TRBV4-3 to TRBJ2-2; a possible D gene is TRBD1 (5 bases). V was shortened by 6 bases and J by 7 bases, with 15 bases between the two germline ends. Germline V gives CDR1 LGHNA, CDR2 YSLEER. This CDR3 contains 14 residues. CDR3: CASSVARVDGELFF. The CDR3 nucleotides read TGCGCCAGCAGTGTGGCCAGGGTAGACGGGGAGCTGTTTTTT.

CDR3 nucleotides: TGCGCCAGCAGCCGAGGACTAGCGGGGGGCCGGGGTAACATTCAGTACTTC. It yields the protein CASSRGLAGGRGNIQYF. The chain employs TRBV4-1 and TRBJ2-4, with TRBD2 matching 14 bases. The CDR3 is 17 residues long. Germline V gene lookup returns CDR1 MGHRA and CDR2 YSYEKL. With 4 bases clipped from V and 7 bases from J, the junction kept 9 bases outside the gene matches.

The rearrangement links TRBV2 to TRBJ1-1; D not certain. CDR3 length: 12 residues. Trimming shortened V by 4 bases and J by 1 base, and 4 bases separated the two germline ends. CDR1 is SNHLY and CDR2 is FYNNEI in the germline V gene. The CDR3 loop is CASSAGNTEAFF. CDR3 sequence (DNA): TGTGCCAGCAGTGCGGGGAACACTGAAGCTTTCTTT.